Listed below are T cell receptor beta chains from one sample, sequenced in a study of blood T cell repertoires in COVID-19. Assay used: immunoSEQ multiplex PCR; TCRdb lists only in-frame clones, some missing. The data contain roughly 220,000 clones, roughly four fifths of them singletons. The specimen sequenced was PBMCs or T cells enriched from blood (not recorded which). The receptor source for this set is a woman aged 35 to 49 with acute COVID-19. Each CDR3 is given with its conserved first and last residue. The D gene is left open where the match is weak. Not all rows give a size; the values are once, few, many and, for expanded clones, a class.

j_call	d_call	v_call	clone_size	cdr3_aa	cdr3_nt
TRBJ2-1	TRBD2	TRBV15	.	CATSTRLAGEQFF	TGTGCCACCAGCACCAGACTAGCGGGAGAACAGTTCTTC
TRBJ1-2	TRBD1	TRBV6-6	.	CASSNQGAYGYTF	TGTGCCAGCAGCAACCAGGGGGCCTATGGCTACACCTTC
TRBJ2-3	TRBD2	TRBV25-1	.	CASSLTSGFPSTDTQYF	TGTGCCAGCAGCCTGACTAGCGGATTCCCTAGCACAGATACGCAGTATTTT
TRBJ1-5	.	TRBV15	.	CATSRDISSLDRNQPQHF	TGTGCCACCAGCAGAGATATCTCTTCATTGGACAGAAATCAGCCCCAGCATTTT
TRBJ2-1	TRBD2	TRBV12-5	.	CASLIGSSARREVNYSYNEQFF	TGTGCTAGCCTTATTGGAAGTAGTGCTAGGCGGGAGGTCAACTACTCTTACAATGAGCAGTTCTTC
TRBJ2-2	TRBD1	TRBV9	.	CASSLSTGRNTGELFF	TGTGCCAGCAGCCTCTCGACAGGGAGAAACACCGGGGAGCTGTTTTTT
TRBJ1-2	TRBD1	TRBV9	.	CASSVGQGSNYGYTF	TGTGCCAGCAGCGTCGGACAGGGCTCTAACTATGGCTACACCTTC
TRBJ1-6	.	TRBV18	.	CASSPPRGNNSPLHF	TGTGCCAGCTCACCCCCTAGGGGAAATAATTCACCCCTCCACTTT
TRBJ2-1	TRBD2	TRBV7-9	few	CASRDSGGPYNEQFF	TGTGCCAGCAGGGATAGCGGGGGACCCTACAATGAGCAGTTCTTC
TRBJ1-1	.	TRBV11-2	.	CASSYGVQGHPNTEAFF	TGTGCCAGCAGCTACGGGGTACAGGGACACCCGAACACTGAAGCTTTCTTT
TRBJ2-2	TRBD2	TRBV5-1	.	CASSPQTSVNTGELFF	TGCGCCAGCAGCCCACAGACTAGCGTGAACACCGGGGAGCTGTTTTTT
TRBJ1-5	.	TRBV25-1	few	CASSESGIGSNQPQHF	TGTGCCAGCAGTGAATCAGGGATAGGGAGCAATCAGCCCCAGCATTTT
TRBJ1-5	.	TRBV6-6	once	CASRPGGPNQPQHF	TGTGCCAGCAGACCCGGGGGACCCAATCAGCCCCAGCATTTT
TRBJ2-7	.	TRBV30	.	CAWSPERVGEQYF	TGTGCCTGGAGCCCGGAGAGGGTTGGCGAGCAGTACTTC
TRBJ2-1	TRBD1	TRBV11-2	.	CASSLVPGGRTSFRNEQFF	TGTGCCAGCAGCTTAGTTCCAGGGGGACGAACATCGTTTCGGAATGAGCAGTTCTTC
TRBJ2-1	.	TRBV2	.	CASSKQESSYNEQFF	TGTGCCAGCAGTAAACAGGAGAGCTCCTACAATGAGCAGTTCTTC
TRBJ2-5	.	TRBV20-1	.	CSAAPRSQYF	TGCAGTGCAGCTCCACGGTCCCAGTACTTC
TRBJ1-5	.	TRBV2	few	CASTGGGGNQPQHF	TGTGCCAGCACGGGCGGAGGAGGAAATCAGCCCCAGCATTTT
TRBJ1-6	.	TRBV18	.	CASSLDSSNSPLHF	TGTGCCAGCTCACTAGACAGCTCGAATTCACCCCTCCACTTT
TRBJ2-5	TRBD1	TRBV24-1	.	CATSDRQGAGETQYF	TGTGCCACCAGTGATCGACAGGGGGCGGGGGAGACCCAGTACTTC
TRBJ2-5	TRBD1	TRBV7-3	.	CASSSGQRETQYF	TGTGCCAGCAGCTCGGGACAGCGGGAGACCCAGTACTTC
TRBJ2-2	.	TRBV25-1	.	CASSELEGGRELFF	TGTGCCAGCAGTGAACTGGAGGGAGGCCGGGAGCTGTTTTTT